This passage covers 17 T cell receptor beta chains from one sample sequenced in a study of T cell clones after liver transplantation (dated by TCRdb to about 2019). The receptor library was made with the immunoSEQ multiplex PCR assay. Entries here come from immuneACCESS through TCRdb and include only in-frame sequences with V and J called. Some clones fail to appear in such tables; in the studies checked, an unresolved V gene covers under half of the shortfall, and the cause of the remainder is unknown. For this sample there are 50,000 or so clones; about 67% appear just once. The ten largest clones add up to just under 10% of the sample. Specimen: CD4+ T cells from blood, collected more than 52 months after liver transplant. The receptors shown here come from a human patient who received a liver transplant. In transplant recipients, some T cells may be of donor rather than host origin.

CDR3 in DNA: TGTGCCACCAGGGACAACACTGAAGCTTTCTTT. Translated: CATRDNTEAFF. The V and J genes are TRBV10-3 and TRBJ1-1; TRBD1 might be the D (5 bases). Germline V CDR1 and CDR2: ENHRY, SYGVKD. The CDR3 runs 11 residues. V lost 10 bases to trimming and J lost 2 bases, with 8 bases between them.

To note about this clone: At one of its ends the junction is not consistent with the germline gene, which may arise from a read error. The V and J genes are TRBV2 and TRBJ1-1, with unresolved D. CDR3 size: 13 residues. The germline gives CDR1 SNHLY, CDR2 FYNNEI. The CDR3 DNA reads as TGTGCCAGCAAGGGCAGTGGTGACACTGAAGTTTTCTTT. It is translated as CASKGSGDTEVFF.

The gene calls are TRBV2 and TRBJ2-5, with D maybe TRBD2 (6 bases). CDR3 length equals 12 residues. Trimming cost V 8 bases and J 2 bases, with 9 bases left between them. Germline lookup yields CDR1 SNHLY and CDR2 FYNNEI. The CDR3 DNA is TGTGCCAGCGGGGGGAATCAAGAGACCCAGTACTTC. The encoded protein is CASGGNQETQYF.

The rearrangement uses TRBV5-6 and TRBJ1-6; D is uncertain. This CDR3 contains 15 residues. From germline, CDR1 is SGHDT and CDR2 YYEEEE. The V gene lost 5 bases and the J gene lost 10 bases, with 19 bases spanning the gap. DNA for the CDR3: TGTGCCAGCAGGGCCCGTAGCAGTGGCGACTCACCCCTCCACTTT. Protein: CASRARSSGDSPLHF.

This chain connects TRBV27 to TRBJ2-3; no firm D call. Germline V gene sequence: CDR1 MNHEY, CDR2 SMNVEV (reference sequence). The CDR3 totals 14 residues. V lost 3 bases and J 0 bases, leaving 7 bases between the germline ends. The CDR3 reads CASSFDDSTDTQYF. In DNA form, the CDR3 reads TGTGCCAGCAGTTTCGACGATAGCACAGATACGCAGTATTTT.

The genes are TRBV27 and TRBJ1-2; no clear D. The V gene lost 6 bases and the J gene lost 0 bases, with 20 bases spanning the gap. The CDR3 contains 17 residues. Germline V gene sequence: CDR1 MNHEY, CDR2 SMNVEV (reference sequence). CDR3 in amino acids: CASRTLGGSLANYGYTF. The CDR3 DNA reads TGTGCCAGCAGAACCCTCGGAGGTAGCCTAGCTAACTATGGCTACACCTTC.

V is TRBV6-1 and J is TRBJ2-1, with TRBD2 as a possible D gene (7 bases). This CDR3 is built from 17 residues. Trimming pared 3 bases from V and 9 bases from J, leaving 24 bases between. CDR1 is MNHNS and CDR2 is SASEGT in the germline V gene. CDR3 nucleotide sequence: TGTGCCAGCAGTGATGGGAGGGGGACGAGGGCCCGCGTTGAGCAGTTCTTC. This codes for CASSDGRGTRARVEQFF.

This rearrangement joins TRBV6-1 to TRBJ1-1; no firm D call. Trimming cost V 3 bases and J 3 bases, with 5 bases left between them. Looked up from germline, CDR1 is MNHNS and CDR2 is SASEGT. The CDR3 is 12 amino acids. Here the CDR3 reads CASSDPDTEAFF. In DNA form, the CDR3 reads TGTGCCAGCAGTGATCCGGACACTGAAGCTTTCTTT.

The chain is built from TRBV18 and TRBJ2-1; D possibly matches TRBD1 or TRBD2 (5 bases each). This CDR3 contains 15 residues. The V gene's germline CDR1 is KGHSH and CDR2 LQKENI. V was pared by 0 bases and J by 9 bases, with 15 bases between. CDR3 in amino acids: CASSPPPGPGSEQFF. The CDR3 nucleotides read TGTGCCAGCTCACCACCCCCGGGACCAGGTAGTGAGCAGTTCTTC. Together with reference TRBV18 and TRBJ2-1, the CDR3 gives the full variable domain: NAGVMQNPRHLVRRRGQEARLRCSPMKGHSHVYWYRQLPEEGLKFMVYLQKENIIDESGMPKERFSAEFPKEGPSILRIQQVVRGDSAAYFCASSPPPGPGSEQFFGPGTRLTVL.

The chain combines TRBV2 with TRBJ2-3; 12 bases are shared with TRBD2. V trimming: 7 bases; J trimming: 2 bases; junction bases outside the gene matches: 7. There are 16 residues in the CDR3. CDR1 is SNHLY and CDR2 is FYNNEI in the germline V gene. The CDR3 sequence: CASKRLAGDLTDTQYF. The CDR3 DNA reads TGTGCCAGCAAACGACTAGCGGGGGATCTCACAGATACGCAGTATTTT.

A note on this clone: An end of the junction does not agree with germline; a read error may underlie this. The rearrangement joins TRBV7-7 to TRBJ2-5; D gene ambiguous. The CDR3 sequence is 15 residues long. In germline, CDR1 is SSHAT, CDR2 FNYEAQ (reference sequence). CDR3 nucleotide sequence: TGTGCTAGCAGCTCCTCTCCTAGAACGGACGAGACCCAGTACTTC. It specifies CASSSSPRTDETQYF.

V gene TRBV30 combines with J gene TRBJ2-7; a possible D gene is TRBD2 (5 bases). The CDR3 has 20 amino acids. Trimming shortened V by 6 bases and J by 3 bases, and 36 bases separated the two germline ends. Germline assignment: CDR1 GTSNPN and CDR2 SVGIG (reference sequence). The CDR3 loop reads CACSLSSFSLRNRGGYEQYF. Written as DNA, the CDR3 is TGTGCCTGCTCCCTCTCCTCTTTCTCATTGAGAAACCGAGGAGGCTACGAGCAGTACTTC.

The CDR3 reads CASSSGRQGRGQYF. Here the CDR3 DNA reads TGTGCCAGCAGCTCGGGGCGACAGGGGCGGGGGCAGTACTTC. This chain links TRBV7-6 with TRBJ2-7; 8 positions agree with TRBD1. The CDR3 extends over 14 amino acids. Losses at the gene ends were 4 bases for V and 9 bases for J; bases not matched to a gene: 11. Germline V CDR1 and CDR2: SGHVS, FNYEAQ.

V gene TRBV7-2 combines with J gene TRBJ2-1; D gene uncertain. Looked up from germline, CDR1 is SGHTA and CDR2 is FQGNSA. Trimming cost V 5 bases and J 6 bases, with 8 bases left between them. The CDR3 contains 12 residues. CDR3 sequence: CASSPTTNEQFF. DNA for the CDR3: TGTGCCAGCAGCCCCACTACCAATGAGCAGTTCTTC. The full variable domain, rest sourced from reference TRBV7-2 and TRBJ2-1, is GAGVSQSPSNKVTEKGKDVELRCDPISGHTALYWYRQSLGQGLEFLIYFQGNSAPDKSGLPSDRFSAERTGGSVSTLTIQRTQQEDSAVYLCASSPTTNEQFFGPGTRLTVL.

For this clone: The germline gene is not matched at one end of the junction; a read error may be the cause. The chain recombines TRBV7-7 with TRBJ2-7; D possibly corresponds to TRBD2 (5 bases). CDR1 is SSHAT and CDR2 is FNYEAQ in the germline V gene (reference sequence). The CDR3 length is 14 residues. The CDR3 sequence: CASSPDGNTYEQYF. In nucleotides, the CDR3 is TGTGCTAGCAGCCCGGACGGGAATACCTACGAGCAGTACTTC.

As DNA, the CDR3 is TGTGCCAGCAGCTCCGACAGCTCTGGGGCCAACGTCCTGACTTTC. It encodes CASSSDSSGANVLTF. The V gene is TRBV7-9, the J gene TRBJ2-6; D is perhaps TRBD1 (5 bases). V gave up 4 bases and J gave up 0 bases, with 7 bases separating them. Germline V CDR1 and CDR2: SEHNR, FQNEAQ (reference sequence). The CDR3 spans 15 residues.

This chain connects TRBV19 to TRBJ1-3; no firm D call. CDR1 is LNHDA, CDR2 SQIVND, per germline (reference sequence). V was pared by 10 bases and J by 0 bases, with 13 bases between. The CDR3 contains 14 residues. The CDR3 DNA is TGTGCCACCAAGACCGGGGACTCTGGAAACACCATATATTTT. This sequence encodes CATKTGDSGNTIYF.